This entry lists 27 T cell receptor beta chains sequenced from one sample in a study of blood T cell repertoires in COVID-19. Generated by immunoSEQ multiplex PCR, the TCRdb table keeps only in-frame clones and is missing some. In the table there are 70,000 to 80,000 clones, approximately 86% of which are singletons. The sequenced sample consisted of peripheral blood. Every receptor here comes from a woman aged 60-75 years with acute or convalescent COVID-19.

For this clone: Other DNA sequences from this sample encode an identical CDR3 as well. The chain recombines TRBV3-1 (or the pseudogene TRBV3-2) with TRBJ1-5; D not certain. CDR1 and CDR2 from the germline V gene are LGHDT and YNNKEL (reference sequence). Trimming took 0 bases from V and 7 from J, leaving 7 bases between them. CDR3 length: 13 residues. CDR3 sequence: CASSQDREQPQHF. In DNA, the CDR3 is TGTGCCAGCAGCCAAGATCGGGAACAGCCCCAGCATTTT.

This chain joins TRBV5-1 and TRBJ1-6; D may be TRBD1 (6 bases). Germline lookup yields CDR1 SGHRS and CDR2 YFSETQ. CDR3 size: 13 residues. Trimming cost V 7 bases and J 5 bases, with 10 bases left between them. CDR3 DNA sequence: TGCGCCAGCCGGACAGAGCATAATTCACCCCTCCACTTT. Translation: CASRTEHNSPLHF.

This chain joins TRBV7-2 and TRBJ2-1; D might be TRBD2 (6 bases). Per the germline V gene, CDR1 is SGHTA and CDR2 is FQGNSA. The CDR3 loop spans 16 amino acids. Trimming removed 1 base at V and 8 bases at J, with 18 bases between. The CDR3 sequence is CASSLEGSGRDYEQFF. CDR3 DNA sequence: TGTGCCAGCAGCTTAGAGGGTAGCGGTAGAGACTATGAGCAGTTCTTC.

The V and J genes are TRBV11-3 and TRBJ2-1; TRBD2 aligns across 12 bases. This CDR3 spans 15 amino acids. J lost 7 bases, V lost 5 bases, and 6 bases had no gene match. CDR1 SGHNT and CDR2 YENEEA come from the germline V gene. The CDR3 sequence is CASSPRLAGENEQFF. CDR3 coding DNA: TGTGCCAGCAGCCCCCGACTAGCGGGGGAGAATGAGCAGTTCTTC.

V and J are TRBV19 and TRBJ1-5; TRBD1 aligns across 7 bases. V trimming: 3 bases; J trimming: 11 bases; junction bases outside the gene matches: 10. The CDR3 has 14 amino acids. Germline V gene lookup returns CDR1 LNHDA and CDR2 SQIVND (reference sequence). The CDR3 DNA reads as TGTGCCAGTAGTATCTTGGGACAGCCTATTTCCCAGCATTTT. Translating it yields CASSILGQPISQHF.

The V call is TRBV27, the J call TRBJ2-3, with 8 nucleotides matching TRBD1. Per germline, CDR1 MNHEY and CDR2 SMNVEV (reference sequence). This CDR3 is 15 amino acids long. V shed 3 bases, J shed 1 base, and the junction held 3 bases outside the gene matches. Written as DNA, the CDR3 is TGTGCCAGCAGTTTCAGGGGGCTTGGCACAGATACGCAGTATTTT. Protein product: CASSFRGLGTDTQYF.

The gene calls are TRBV5-1 and TRBJ2-7; D is undetermined. The CDR3 covers 13 residues. Trimming pared 0 bases from V and 5 bases from J, leaving 9 bases between. Germline CDR1 SGHRS, CDR2 YFSETQ. The DNA of the CDR3 is TGCGCCAGCAGCTTGGGGCAGAATAACGAGCAGTACTTC. Protein sequence: CASSLGQNNEQYF.

The chain uses TRBV29-1 and TRBJ1-5; no clear D. This CDR3 has 13 amino acids. Germline V gene lookup returns CDR1 SQVTM and CDR2 ANQGSEA. V was shortened by 0 bases and J by 4 bases, with 7 bases between the two germline ends. CDR3 region: CSVEDGGNQPQHF. The CDR3 DNA is TGCAGCGTTGAAGATGGCGGGAATCAGCCCCAGCATTTT. Based on the CDR3 plus reference TRBV29-1 and TRBJ1-5, the full variable domain is SAVISQKPSRDICQRGTSLTIQCQVDSQVTMMFWYRQQPGQSLTLIATANQGSEATYESGFVIDKFPISRPNLTFSTLTVSNMSPEDSSIYLCSVEDGGNQPQHFGDGTRLSIL.

The chain uses TRBV12-3 or TRBV12-4 and TRBJ1-2; 10 bases agree with TRBD1. Unmatched junction bases numbered 6, after V lost 6 bases and J lost 8 bases. The CDR3 loop spans 13 amino acids. DNA of the CDR3: TGTGCCAGCAGCCCGGGACAGGGGAGCGGCTACACCTTC. Translated, it gives CASSPGQGSGYTF.

V and J are TRBV7-9 and TRBJ2-3, with TRBD2 matching 7 bases. V trimming: 6 bases; J trimming: 0 bases; junction bases outside the gene matches: 9. CDR1 and CDR2 from the germline V gene are SEHNR and FQNEAQ (reference sequence). The CDR3 is 16 residues long. The CDR3 loop reads CASSTELATSTDTQYF. The CDR3 region has the DNA TGTGCCAGCAGTACTGAACTAGCGACTAGCACAGATACGCAGTATTTT.

DNA of the CDR3: TGTGCCAGCAGTGAAAGGGGGATCCCCTACGAGCAGTACTTC. It translates to CASSERGIPYEQYF. This chain connects TRBV6-1 to TRBJ2-7, with a tentative D call TRBD1 (6 bases). Per germline, CDR1 MNHNS and CDR2 SASEGT. Trimming removed 2 bases at V and 2 bases at J, with 10 bases between. The length of the CDR3 is 14 residues.

The V and J genes are TRBV5-1 and TRBJ2-5, with D maybe TRBD1 (6 bases). Trimming left V 4 bases short and J 5 bases short, with 15 bases between. There are 14 residues in the CDR3. The germline V gene encodes CDR1 SGHRS and CDR2 YFSETQ. CDR3 region: CASSLGQRGETQYF. The CDR3 DNA follows: TGCGCCAGCAGCCTAGGACAAAGGGGGGAGACCCAGTACTTC.

The chain joins TRBV18 to TRBJ2-3, with D perhaps TRBD1 (5 bases). With 6 bases removed from V and 6 bases from J, the gap between germline ends came to 19 bases. Germline CDR1 KGHSH, CDR2 LQKENI. This CDR3 contains 15 residues. As DNA, the CDR3 is TGTGCCAGCTCCCTCACCTGGGGCTCCCGGGATACGCAGTATTTT. It is translated as CASSLTWGSRDTQYF. The variable domain in full, completed from reference TRBV18 and TRBJ2-3, reads NAGVMQNPRHLVRRRGQEARLRCSPMKGHSHVYWYRQLPEEGLKFMVYLQKENIIDESGMPKERFSAEFPKEGPSILRIQQVVRGDSAAYFCASSLTWGSRDTQYFGPGTRLTVL.

The V and J genes are TRBV18 and TRBJ2-5; D might be TRBD1 (5 bases). The CDR3 is 13 residues long. Trimming removed 2 bases at V and 5 bases at J, with 9 bases between. The V gene's germline CDR1 is KGHSH and CDR2 LQKENI. CDR3 coding DNA: TGTGCCAGCTCACCATGGGGCGGTGAGACCCAGTACTTC. Its protein product is CASSPWGGETQYF.

The chain employs TRBV5-4 and TRBJ2-1; 7 bases align to TRBD1. Unmatched junction bases numbered 4, after V lost 5 bases and J lost 5 bases. Germline CDR1 and CDR2: SGHNT and YYREEE (reference sequence). There are 13 residues in the CDR3. CDR3 nucleotides: TGTGCCAGCAGTCGACAGGGTAACAATGAGCAGTTCTTC. The encoded protein is CASSRQGNNEQFF. The full variable domain, with the rest looked up from reference TRBV5-4 and TRBJ2-1, is ETGVTQSPTHLIKTRGQQVTLRCSSQSGHNTVSWYQQALGQGPQFIFQYYREEENGRGNFPPRFSGLQFPNYSSELNVNALELDDSALYLCASSRQGNNEQFFGPGTRLTVL.

This sequence joins TRBV6-6 and TRBJ2-2; 11 bases line up with TRBD1. Germline V gene sequence: CDR1 MNHNY, CDR2 SVGAGI (reference sequence). The CDR3 covers 15 residues. V shed 6 bases, J shed 4 bases, and the junction held 4 bases outside the gene matches. The DNA of the CDR3 is TGTGCCAGCAGGTCCGGGACAGGGGGCACCGGGGAGCTGTTTTTT. Protein product: CASRSGTGGTGELFF.

The V and J genes are TRBV5-1 and TRBJ1-3, with TRBD1 matching over 10 bases. This CDR3 has 18 amino acids. V was pared by 0 bases and J by 0 bases, with 6 bases of the junction left unmatched. CDR1 and CDR2 from the germline V gene are SGHRS and YFSETQ. The DNA of the CDR3 is TGCGCCAGCAGCTTGGACGGGACAGGGGCCTTCTCTGGAAACACCATATATTTT. Translation: CASSLDGTGAFSGNTIYF.

This sequence joins TRBV7-8 and TRBJ1-1; 7 nucleotides match TRBD1. This CDR3 contains 18 residues. V lost 5 bases, J lost 4 bases, and 19 bases stayed unmatched. Germline V gives CDR1 SGHVS, CDR2 FQNEAQ. The CDR3 DNA reads TGTGCCAGCAGCCTATACGAGGGGGCGAGGGTTGGAGCCACTGAAGCTTTCTTT. Protein product: CASSLYEGARVGATEAFF.

The J gene is TRBJ2-5, the V gene TRBV5-5; 8 bases align to TRBD2. CDR3 size: 18 residues. Germline CDR1 SGHKS, CDR2 YYEKEE (reference sequence). Losses at the gene ends were 4 bases for V and 6 bases for J; bases not matched to a gene: 20. The CDR3 spells CASSPTAWHGGAGKTQYF. In DNA form, the CDR3 reads TGTGCCAGCAGCCCGACCGCGTGGCACGGGGGGGCGGGAAAGACCCAGTACTTC.

This chain connects TRBV6-1 to TRBJ1-5; D remains ambiguous. V lost 5 bases to trimming and J lost 6 bases, with 8 bases between them. The CDR3 spans 12 residues. Germline V gene data show CDR1 as MNHNS and CDR2 as SASEGT. CDR3 DNA: TGTGCCAGCAGTACAGAAGGTCAGCCCCAGCATTTT. The encoded protein is CASSTEGQPQHF.

The genes are TRBV7-3 and TRBJ2-3; 10 bases map to TRBD2. V was pared by 5 bases and J by 3 bases, with 2 bases of the junction left unmatched. CDR3 size: 14 residues. Germline loops: CDR1 SGHTA, CDR2 FQGTGA. The DNA of the CDR3 is TGTGCCAGCAGCGTTAGCGGGGGGACAGATACGCAGTATTTT. Encoded protein: CASSVSGGTDTQYF.

This chain uses TRBV6-1 with TRBJ2-2; a weak D match, TRBD2 (6 bases). The CDR3 is 13 residues long. Trimming shortened V by 1 base and J by 8 bases, and 8 bases separated the two germline ends. Germline CDR1 is MNHNS and CDR2 is SASEGT. CDR3 loop: CASSEGRVGELFF. The CDR3 DNA is TGTGCCAGCAGTGAAGGGAGGGTGGGGGAGCTGTTTTTT.

The V call is TRBV24-1, the J call TRBJ2-7, with 7 bases lining up with TRBD1. The CDR3 extends over 17 amino acids. V gave up 3 bases and J gave up 0 bases; unmatched junction bases: 10. Germline V gene lookup returns CDR1 KGHDR and CDR2 SFDVKD. The CDR3 DNA sequence: TGTGCCACCAGTGATCCCACGTCGGGGACAGCCTCCTACGAGCAGTACTTC. Translated: CATSDPTSGTASYEQYF.

This chain uses TRBV7-6 with TRBJ2-7; a possible D gene is TRBD2 (5 bases). Germline CDR1 is SGHVS and CDR2 is FNYEAQ. V dropped 5 bases and J dropped 6 bases, with 11 bases sitting between them. CDR3 size: 12 residues. The chain's CDR3 is CASSQGGPEQYF. CDR3 DNA: TGTGCCAGCAGCCAAGGCGGGCCCGAGCAGTACTTC.

The chain uses TRBV18 and TRBJ1-2, with a weak D call TRBD1 (6 bases). Germline V gene data show CDR1 as KGHSH and CDR2 as LQKENI. The CDR3 has 12 residues. V was clipped by 1 base and J by 8 bases, with 8 bases between them. CDR3 nucleotide sequence: TGTGCCAGCTCACCACAGGGGGAAGGCTACACCTTC. Protein sequence: CASSPQGEGYTF.

CDR3 protein: CASSNGQPQHF. The DNA for the CDR3 is TGTGCCAGCAGCAACGGGCAGCCCCAGCATTTT. V is TRBV6-2 or TRBV6-3 and J is TRBJ1-5; D remains unclear. The ends were cut back, 6 bases at V and 7 bases at J, with 7 bases in the middle. The CDR3 runs 11 residues. Germline CDR1 is MNHEY and CDR2 is SVGEGT.

This clone has just a few counts. The chain combines TRBV19 with TRBJ2-3; D unclear. With 0 bases removed from V and 4 bases from J, the gap between germline ends came to 8 bases. Germline V gene data show CDR1 as LNHDA and CDR2 as SQIVND (reference sequence). The CDR3 is made up of 14 amino acids. As DNA, the CDR3 is TGTGCCAGTAGTATAGATCCCATGTCAGATACGCAGTATTTT. This translates into CASSIDPMSDTQYF.